This TCR beta chain stems from a study of T cells in Graves' hyperthyroidism and ophthalmopathy. About the study: Any treatment followed the collection of peripheral blood at initial diagnosis.

Patients aged 18 to 65 had newly diagnosed hyperthyroidism of under 2 months' duration. Each diagnosis drew on symptoms, thyroxine, TRAb, thyroid ultrasound and orbital computed tomography findings. Amplified TCR beta CDR3 regions came from RNA transcripts. HTBI primers were employed in a first-round RT-PCR of the TCR CDR3. One entry per CDR3 protein results from TCRdb running MiXCR on the multiplex PCR reads. The sample has roughly 800,000 distinct CDR3 sequences, 38% seen once. This clonotype was found many times. Its antigen is unknown. Germline V gene sequence: CDR1 LNHNV, CDR2 YYDKDF (reference sequence). CDR3 length: 12 residues. Trimming took 2 bases from V and 5 from J, leaving 4 bases between them. Study-wide findings and caveats: Clonotypes that were expanded in thyroid above 0.001 mostly appeared in blood too.

This receptor was obtained from a man in his late teens or twenties with Graves' hyperthyroidism. The genes are TRBV15 and TRBJ1-5; D gene ambiguous. The specimen was blood. The CDR3 sequence is CATSRPYQPQHF. For the CDR3, the DNA is TGTGCCACCAGCAGACCTTATCAGCCCCAGCATTTT. Full variable domain (remainder filled in from reference TRBV15 and TRBJ1-5): DAMVIQNPRYQVTQFGKPVTLSCSQTLNHNVMYWYQQKSSQAPKLLFHYYDKDFNNEADTPDNFQSRRPNTSFCFLDIRSPGLGDTAMYLCATSRPYQPQHFGDGTRLSIL.